A single sample is the source of the 22 T cell receptor beta chains below, sequenced in a study of regulatory T cells in long-lasting Graves disease. Noted time point: newly diagnosed GD, antithyroid drugs for less than 3 months. TCR sequences were obtained from RNA taken from PBMCs. With iRepertoire HTBI primers and Arm-PCR of CDR3 regions, TCR beta libraries were built. One entry per CDR3 protein, called by TCRdb with MiXCR from the multiplex PCR reads. This table has approximately 400,000 distinct CDR3 sequences, approximately 15% appearing once. These data also formed part of another study, on T cells in Graves' hyperthyroidism and ophthalmopathy.

This material consisted of peripheral blood mononuclear cells (PBMCs), taken at new diagnosis, from a patient treated with antithyroid drugs. The receptors come from a woman aged 25-40 years with Graves disease.

This clonotype showed up many times. The V call is TRBV12-3 or TRBV12-4, the J call TRBJ2-3; weak D call: TRBD2 (6 bases). The CDR3 covers 14 residues. The V end lost 6 bases, the J end lost 7 bases, and 17 bases lay between the germline ends. DNA of the CDR3: TGTGCCAGCAGGAACGGGACTTCCGGAAATACGCAGTATTTT. This translates into CASRNGTSGNTQYF.

This clonotype has ten or more counts. The chain uses TRBV7-3 and TRBJ2-1, with 9 positions matching TRBD1. Germline lookup yields CDR1 SGHTA and CDR2 FQGTGA. This CDR3 region has 16 residues. V trimming: 7 bases; J trimming: 1 base; junction bases outside the gene matches: 8. The CDR3: CASTPQQGASYNEQFF. The CDR3 DNA reads as TGTGCCAGCACCCCTCAACAGGGGGCTTCCTACAATGAGCAGTTCTTC.

This clonotype was observed many times. The CDR3 is CASSAHLAGGVNPSYNEQFF. CDR3 DNA sequence: TGTGCCAGCAGCGCCCATCTAGCGGGAGGTGTTAATCCCTCCTACAATGAGCAGTTCTTC. The chain couples TRBV11-2 to TRBJ2-1; 11 positions match TRBD2. CDR1 is SGHAT and CDR2 is FQNNGV in the germline V gene. The V and J ends lost 5 bases and 0 bases, in that order; junction bases with no gene match: 15. The CDR3 extends over 20 amino acids.

Many counts were recorded for this clonotype. This chain joins TRBV11-2 and TRBJ2-1; 9 positions agree with TRBD2. CDR1 is SGHAT, CDR2 FQNNGV, per germline. The CDR3 extends over 16 amino acids. Germline trimming cut 5 bases from V and 3 bases from J; bases unmatched to any gene: 8. CDR3 coding DNA: TGTGCCAGCAGCCCCAGACTAGCGGCAGTCTACAATGAGCAGTTCTTC. Its protein product is CASSPRLAAVYNEQFF. The entire variable domain, with the rest obtained from reference TRBV11-2 and TRBJ2-1, is as follows: EAGVAQSPRYKIIEKRQSVAFWCNPISGHATLYWYQQILGQGPKLLIQFQNNGVVDDSQLPKDRFSAERLKGVDSTLKIQPAKLEDSAVYLCASSPRLAAVYNEQFFGPGTRLTVL.

This clonotype has just a few counts. A single base separates this from a much larger clone, so it may be a read error. The V gene is TRBV7-8, the J gene TRBJ1-5; D is unresolved. The germline V gene has CDR1 SGHVS and CDR2 FQNEAQ. The V end lost 4 bases, the J end lost 9 bases, and 25 bases lay between the germline ends. CDR3 length: 17 residues. The CDR3 DNA reads as TGTGCCAGCAGCTCAGCTGGTCAAAACACTAAACGGACGCCCCAGCATTTT. It specifies CASSSAGQNTKRTPQHF.

This clonotype occurred a few times. The J gene is TRBJ1-5, the V gene TRBV2; D possibly corresponds to TRBD1 (5 bases). The germline V gene encodes CDR1 SNHLY and CDR2 FYNNEI. The CDR3 totals 12 residues. Between the trimmed V and J ends, which lost 10 bases and 6 bases, there was a span of 13 bases. The CDR3 DNA follows: TGTGCCACCCAGGGAGATTCTCAGCCCCAGCATTTT. It yields the protein CATQGDSQPQHF.

CDR3 in amino acids: CASSYSWAAGGYEQYF. DNA for the CDR3: TGTGCCAGCAGTTACTCGTGGGCAGCGGGAGGTTACGAGCAGTACTTC. The chain recombines TRBV6-6 with TRBJ2-7, with 9 bases identical to TRBD2. Germline V lookup: CDR1 MNHNY, CDR2 SVGAGI (reference sequence). The CDR3 spans 16 residues. Trimming at V came to 0 bases and at J to 4 bases, leaving 7 bases not matched to a gene.

This clonotype appeared a few times. J is TRBJ2-1 and V is TRBV10-2; possible D gene TRBD2, 5 bases. Germline values: CDR1 WSHSY, CDR2 SAAADI. V was pared by 4 bases and J by 0 bases, with 10 bases between. CDR3 size: 15 residues. CDR3 amino acids: CASSVAPSSYNEQFF. The DNA of the CDR3 is TGCGCCAGCAGTGTAGCGCCCAGCTCCTACAATGAGCAGTTCTTC.

The table lists this clonotype with many counts. The V call is TRBV18, the J call TRBJ2-7; maybe TRBD1 (6 bases). The germline V gene encodes CDR1 KGHSH and CDR2 LQKENI. This CDR3 is built from 14 residues. V was shortened by 3 bases and J by 3 bases, with 12 bases between the two germline ends. The CDR3 sequence: CASSPRDIDYEQYF. DNA for the CDR3: TGTGCCAGCTCACCCCGGGACATAGACTACGAGCAGTACTTC.

On this clonotype itself: A read error may be the cause here, since a much bigger clone is one base away. V is TRBV2 and J is TRBJ2-1; D may correspond to TRBD1 or TRBD2 (6 bases each). The CDR3 sequence is 15 residues long. Trimming took off 5 bases at V and 4 bases at J, with 15 bases between the two ends. Germline CDR1 SNHLY, CDR2 FYNNEI. The CDR3 DNA reads TGTGCCAGCAGTAATAAGGGGGACTTATACAATGAGCAGTTCTTC. Encoded protein: CASSNKGDLYNEQFF.

This clonotype was detected ten times or more. The chain joins TRBV28 to TRBJ2-3, with 7 bases aligning to TRBD2. The V segment lost 4 bases and the J segment 0 bases; nucleotides outside the gene matches: 7. Germline V CDR1 and CDR2: MDHEN, SYDVKM. The length of the CDR3 is 16 residues. The CDR3 region is CASSWFSGMSTDTQYF. The CDR3 nucleotides read TGTGCCAGCAGTTGGTTCAGCGGGATGAGCACAGATACGCAGTATTTT.

The CDR3 DNA follows: TGCAGTGCTAGACGGGGGACTAGCGACATCCAAACCTACGAGCAGTACTTC. Amino acid sequence: CSARRGTSDIQTYEQYF. The rearrangement links TRBV20-1 to TRBJ2-7; 10 nucleotides match TRBD2. In germline, CDR1 is DFQATT, CDR2 SNEGSKA (reference sequence). J was trimmed by 2 bases and V by 2 bases; bases with no gene match: 12. CDR3 length: 17 amino acids.

The table lists this clonotype with a count of one. V gene TRBV19 combines with J gene TRBJ1-1; D remains unclear. The CDR3 has 17 residues. V gave up 1 base and J gave up 0 bases, with 15 bases separating them. CDR1 and CDR2 from the germline V gene are LNHDA and SQIVND (reference sequence). The CDR3 protein is CASSIAEGIGMNTEAFF. In DNA form, the CDR3 reads TGTGCCAGTAGTATAGCAGAAGGGATTGGGATGAACACTGAAGCTTTCTTT.

The chain couples TRBV5-1 to TRBJ2-7; D gene uncertain. CDR1 and CDR2 (germline): SGHRS, YFSETQ. CDR3 length: 13 amino acids. Trimming took off 4 bases at V and 4 bases at J, with 12 bases between the two ends. CDR3 sequence reads: CASSPYPLYEQYF. As DNA, the CDR3 is TGCGCCAGCAGCCCATACCCTCTTTACGAGCAGTACTTC.

This chain joins TRBV6-1 and TRBJ1-2; D uncertain. Germline V CDR1 and CDR2: MNHNS, SASEGT. The CDR3 extends over 16 amino acids. V was shortened by 8 bases and J by 1 base, with 20 bases between the two germline ends. The CDR3 DNA reads TGTGCCAGCGGCCGTTTATACCTCGGGCGTAACTATGGCTACACCTTC. This encodes CASGRLYLGRNYGYTF.

The DNA for the CDR3 is TGTGCCAGCAGCCGTTTCACAGTATTTAGCACAGATACGCAGTATTTT. Amino acid sequence: CASSRFTVFSTDTQYF. V is TRBV14 and J is TRBJ2-3, with D unclear. Trimming took 4 bases from V and 0 from J, leaving 14 bases between them. This CDR3 region has 16 residues. Germline V gene lookup returns CDR1 SGHDN and CDR2 FVKESK.

This clonotype came up many times. The chain is built from TRBV7-8 and TRBJ1-5; TRBD1 agrees at 7 bases. CDR1 is SGHVS, CDR2 FQNEAQ, per germline. This CDR3 comprises 16 residues. Germline trimming cut 2 bases from V and 4 bases from J; bases unmatched to any gene: 8. This CDR3 reads CASSLSGPGGNQPQHF. Written as DNA, the CDR3 is TGTGCCAGCAGCTTATCAGGGCCAGGGGGAAATCAGCCCCAGCATTTT.

This clonotype was seen only a few times. The gene calls are TRBV4-1 and TRBJ2-7; D possibly matches TRBD1 or TRBD2 (7 bases each). The germline gives CDR1 MGHRA, CDR2 YSYEKL. CDR3 length: 17 residues. Trimming removed 1 base from V and 2 bases from J, with 18 bases in between. Here the CDR3 reads CASSQGRGGKLTYEQYF. CDR3 coding DNA: TGCGCCAGCAGCCAAGGCAGGGGGGGGAAGTTAACCTACGAGCAGTACTTC.

This clonotype was counted ten times or more. This rearrangement joins TRBV3-1 to TRBJ1-1; D not certain. This CDR3 region has 14 residues. Trimming stripped 1 base from V and 4 bases from J, with 10 bases between. Germline values: CDR1 LGHDT, CDR2 YNNKEL (reference sequence). CDR3 loop: CASSQGRAVTEAFF. The CDR3 bases are TGTGCCAGCAGCCAAGGGAGGGCGGTCACTGAAGCTTTCTTT. Using reference TRBV3-1 and TRBJ1-1 for the parts outside the CDR3, the full variable domain is DTAVSQTPKYLVTQMGNDKSIKCEQNLGHDTMYWYKQDSKKFLKIMFSYNNKELIINETVPNRFSPKSPDKAHLNLHINSLELGDSAVYFCASSQGRAVTEAFFGQGTRLTVV.

Ten or more counts support this clonotype. The rearrangement uses TRBV20-1 and TRBJ1-5; the match to TRBD1 covers 10 bases. V lost 3 bases to trimming and J lost 1 base; unmatched junction nucleotides: 3. Germline CDR1 reads DFQATT; CDR2 reads SNEGSKA (reference sequence). The CDR3 loop spans 15 amino acids. The chain's CDR3 is CSASSGQGSNQPQHF. CDR3 nucleotides: TGCAGTGCTAGCTCGGGACAGGGGAGCAATCAGCCCCAGCATTTT.

The J gene is TRBJ1-5, the V gene TRBV6-2 or TRBV6-3; 9 bases map to TRBD1. This CDR3 is 16 amino acids long. The V and J ends lost 4 bases and 0 bases, in that order; junction bases with no gene match: 4. Germline loops: CDR1 MNHEY, CDR2 SVGEGT. DNA for the CDR3: TGTGCCAGCAGTTCTACAGGGGGCTTTAGCAATCAGCCCCAGCATTTT. Translation gives CASSSTGGFSNQPQHF.

The chain has TRBV24-1 and TRBJ2-3; TRBD2 aligns across 13 bases. The CDR3 sequence is 17 residues long. J lost 2 bases, V lost 3 bases, and 4 bases had no gene match. CDR1 and CDR2 from the germline V gene are KGHDR and SFDVKD. The CDR3 nucleotides are TGTGCCACCAGTGATGGGACTAGCGGGGTGCCCACAGATACGCAGTATTTT. As protein: CATSDGTSGVPTDTQYF.